This TCR beta chain comes out of a study of T-cell memory formation after mild COVID-19. On the study more broadly: Across donors, TCR clusters were largely donor specific.

TCR alpha and TCR beta cDNA libraries carrying sample barcodes and UMIs were produced by 5'RACE using constant-segment primers. TCRdb re-analysed the 5' RACE reads in MiXCR, keeping a single row per CDR3 protein. Among about 55,000 distinct CDR3 sequences, around a tenth were seen once, and the ten largest hold about 1.2%. This clonotype was observed a handful of times. V shed 4 bases and J shed 8 bases, with 13 bases lying between them. CDR3 length: 13 amino acids. The specimen was PBMCs or a T cell subset sorted from them (not recorded which). The chain carries TRBV12-3 or TRBV12-4 and TRBJ2-3; no definite D call. The clonotype originates from a man aged 18 to 29 who had mild COVID-19 (a few samples of this study predate the infection). Cell type and time point are not known. As DNA, the CDR3 is TGTGCCAGCAGTTCAACCAGGCCGGGTACGCAGTATTTT. Translated: CASSSTRPGTQYF.